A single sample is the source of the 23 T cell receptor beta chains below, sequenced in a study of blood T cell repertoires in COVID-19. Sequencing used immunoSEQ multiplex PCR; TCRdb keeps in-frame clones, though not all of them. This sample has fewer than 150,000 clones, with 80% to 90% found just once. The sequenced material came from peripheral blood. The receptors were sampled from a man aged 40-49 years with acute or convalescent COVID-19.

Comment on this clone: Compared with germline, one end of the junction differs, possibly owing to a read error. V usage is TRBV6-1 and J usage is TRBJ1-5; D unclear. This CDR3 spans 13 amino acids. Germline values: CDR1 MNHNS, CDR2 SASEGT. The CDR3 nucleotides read TGTGCCAGCAGTGAAGGACAAAATCTGCCCCAGCATTTT. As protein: CASSEGQNLPQHF.

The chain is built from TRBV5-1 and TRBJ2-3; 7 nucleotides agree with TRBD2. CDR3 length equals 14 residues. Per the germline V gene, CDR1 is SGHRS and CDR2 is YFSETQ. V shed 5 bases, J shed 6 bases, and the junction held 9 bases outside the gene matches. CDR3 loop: CASRAGSLRDTQYF. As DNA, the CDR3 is TGCGCCAGCAGAGCGGGGTCTCTGAGGGATACGCAGTATTTT.

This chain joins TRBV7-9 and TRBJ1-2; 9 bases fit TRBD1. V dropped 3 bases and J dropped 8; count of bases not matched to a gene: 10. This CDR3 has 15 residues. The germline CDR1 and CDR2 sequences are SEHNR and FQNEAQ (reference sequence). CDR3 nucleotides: TGTGCCAGCAGCTTTAACCGCGGACAGGGGCCGGGCTACACCTTC. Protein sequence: CASSFNRGQGPGYTF.

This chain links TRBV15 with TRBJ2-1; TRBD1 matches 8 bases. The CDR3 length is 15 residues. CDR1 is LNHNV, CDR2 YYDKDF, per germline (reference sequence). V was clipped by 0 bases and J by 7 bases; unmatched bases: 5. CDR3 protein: CATSRDRGLLNEQFF. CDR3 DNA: TGTGCCACCAGCAGAGACAGGGGGCTATTGAATGAGCAGTTCTTC.

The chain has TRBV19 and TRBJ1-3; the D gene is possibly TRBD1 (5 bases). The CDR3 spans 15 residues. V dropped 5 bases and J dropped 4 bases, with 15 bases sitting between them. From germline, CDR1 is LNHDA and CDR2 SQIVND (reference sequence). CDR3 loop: CASSDDRIGGNTIYF. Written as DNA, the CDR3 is TGTGCCAGTAGTGATGACAGAATTGGAGGAAACACCATATATTTT.

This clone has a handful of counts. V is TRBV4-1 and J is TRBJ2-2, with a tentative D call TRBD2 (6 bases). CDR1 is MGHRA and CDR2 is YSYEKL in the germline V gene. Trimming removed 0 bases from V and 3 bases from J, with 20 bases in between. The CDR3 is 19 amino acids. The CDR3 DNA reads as TGCGCCAGCAGCCAAGATAGATGGTATCTCGGGGGACACACCGGGGAGCTGTTTTTT. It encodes CASSQDRWYLGGHTGELFF.

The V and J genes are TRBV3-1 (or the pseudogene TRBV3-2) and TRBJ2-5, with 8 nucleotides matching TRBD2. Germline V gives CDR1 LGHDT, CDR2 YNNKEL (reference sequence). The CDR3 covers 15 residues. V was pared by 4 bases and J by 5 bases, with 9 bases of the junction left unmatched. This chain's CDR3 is CASSRDSGVGETQYF. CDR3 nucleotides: TGTGCCAGCAGCCGGGATAGCGGGGTAGGCGAGACCCAGTACTTC.

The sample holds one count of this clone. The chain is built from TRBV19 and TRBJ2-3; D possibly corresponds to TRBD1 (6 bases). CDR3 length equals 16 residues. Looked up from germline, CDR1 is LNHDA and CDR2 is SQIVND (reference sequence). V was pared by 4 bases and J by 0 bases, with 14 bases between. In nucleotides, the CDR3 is TGTGCCAGTAGTACCGACCCGACAGGAAGCACAGATACGCAGTATTTT. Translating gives CASSTDPTGSTDTQYF. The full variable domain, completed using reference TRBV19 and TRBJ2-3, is DGGITQSPKYLFRKEGQNVTLSCEQNLNHDAMYWYRQDPGQGLRLIYYSQIVNDFQKGDIAEGYSVSREKKESFPLTVTSAQKNPTAFYLCASSTDPTGSTDTQYFGPGTRLTVL.

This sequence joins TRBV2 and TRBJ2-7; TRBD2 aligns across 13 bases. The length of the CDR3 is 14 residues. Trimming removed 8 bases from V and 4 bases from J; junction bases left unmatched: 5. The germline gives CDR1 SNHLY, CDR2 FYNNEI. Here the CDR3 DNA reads TGTGCCAGCGGGGGGGGACTAGCGGGATACGAGCAGTACTTC. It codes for CASGGGLAGYEQYF.

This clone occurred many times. The CDR3 region is CASSLVDEQYF. The CDR3, as DNA: TGTGCCAGCAGCTTAGTCGACGAGCAGTACTTC. The rearrangement uses TRBV7-9 and TRBJ2-7; D is unclear. Germline loops: CDR1 SEHNR, CDR2 FQNEAQ (reference sequence). Deletions cut 1 base from V and 5 bases from J, with 3 bases between. CDR3 length: 11 amino acids.

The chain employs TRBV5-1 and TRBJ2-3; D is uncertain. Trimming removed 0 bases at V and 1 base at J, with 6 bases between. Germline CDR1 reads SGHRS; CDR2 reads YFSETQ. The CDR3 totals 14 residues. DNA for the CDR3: TGCGCCAGCAGCTTGGAACGGGGCACAGATACGCAGTATTTT. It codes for CASSLERGTDTQYF.

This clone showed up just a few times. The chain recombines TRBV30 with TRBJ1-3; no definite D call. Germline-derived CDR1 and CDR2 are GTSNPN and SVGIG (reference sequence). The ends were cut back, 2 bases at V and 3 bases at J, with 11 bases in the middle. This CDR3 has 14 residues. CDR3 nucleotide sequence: TGTGCCTGGAGTTTACAGCTCTTTGGAAACACCATATATTTT. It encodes CAWSLQLFGNTIYF.

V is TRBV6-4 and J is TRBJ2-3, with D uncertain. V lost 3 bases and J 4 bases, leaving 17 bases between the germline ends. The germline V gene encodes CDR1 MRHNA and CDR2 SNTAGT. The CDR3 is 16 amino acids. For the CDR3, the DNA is TGTGCCAGCAGTGAGGTTTTGGCGCCTCTAGCAGATACGCAGTATTTT. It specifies CASSEVLAPLADTQYF.

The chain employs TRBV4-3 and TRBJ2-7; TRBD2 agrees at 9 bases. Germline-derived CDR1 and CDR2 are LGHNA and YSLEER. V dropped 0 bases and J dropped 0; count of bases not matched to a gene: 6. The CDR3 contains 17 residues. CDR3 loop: CASSQERTAGGSYEQYF. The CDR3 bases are TGCGCCAGCAGCCAAGAGCGGACAGCGGGGGGCTCCTACGAGCAGTACTTC.

This CDR3 reads CASSVTVNNSPLHF. DNA of the CDR3: TGTGCCAGCAGCGTGACAGTAAATAATTCACCCCTCCACTTT. The V and J genes are TRBV3-1 (or the pseudogene TRBV3-2) and TRBJ1-6, with a weak D call TRBD1 (5 bases). CDR1 LGHDT and CDR2 YNNKEL come from the germline V gene (reference sequence). The germline V and J ends were trimmed by 5 bases and 5 bases, with 10 bases remaining between them. The CDR3 sequence is 14 residues long.

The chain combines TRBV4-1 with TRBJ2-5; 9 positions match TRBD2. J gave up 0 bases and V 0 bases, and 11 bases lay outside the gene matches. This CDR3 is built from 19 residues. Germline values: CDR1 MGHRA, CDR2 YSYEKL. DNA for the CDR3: TGCGCCAGCAGCCAAGACGGTAGCGGGGGCACCTCGTACCAAGAGACCCAGTACTTC. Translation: CASSQDGSGGTSYQETQYF.

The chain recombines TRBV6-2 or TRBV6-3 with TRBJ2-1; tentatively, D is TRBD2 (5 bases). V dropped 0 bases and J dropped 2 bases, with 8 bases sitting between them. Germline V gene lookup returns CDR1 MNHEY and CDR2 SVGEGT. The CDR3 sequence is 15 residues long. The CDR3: CASSYSSVTYNEQFF. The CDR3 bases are TGTGCCAGCAGTTACTCTAGCGTTACCTACAATGAGCAGTTCTTC.

CDR3 region: CASSSALAGRTGELFF. CDR3 bases: TGTGCCAGCAGTTCCGCCCTAGCGGGAAGGACCGGGGAGCTGTTTTTT. The rearrangement links TRBV27 to TRBJ2-2, with TRBD2 matching 9 bases. Losses at the gene ends were 4 bases for V and 5 bases for J; bases not matched to a gene: 8. The CDR3 is 16 residues long. The germline V gene encodes CDR1 MNHEY and CDR2 SMNVEV (reference sequence).

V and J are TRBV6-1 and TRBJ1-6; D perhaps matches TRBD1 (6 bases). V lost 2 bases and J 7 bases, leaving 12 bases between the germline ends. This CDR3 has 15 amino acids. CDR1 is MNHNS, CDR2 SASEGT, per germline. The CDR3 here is CASSEMAGANSPLHF. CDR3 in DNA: TGTGCCAGCAGTGAAATGGCGGGGGCCAATTCACCCCTCCACTTT.

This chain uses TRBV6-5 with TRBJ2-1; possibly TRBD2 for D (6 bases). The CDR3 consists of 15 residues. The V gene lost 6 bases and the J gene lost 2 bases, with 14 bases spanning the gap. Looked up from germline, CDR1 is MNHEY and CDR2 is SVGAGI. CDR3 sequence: CASRSSESPYNEQFF. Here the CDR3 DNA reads TGTGCCAGCAGGTCTAGCGAGTCTCCCTACAATGAGCAGTTCTTC.

The CDR3 sequence is CSASPPTDILHGYTF. CDR3 DNA: TGCAGTGCTAGTCCACCTACGGACATCTTGCATGGCTACACCTTC. The chain joins TRBV20-1 to TRBJ1-2; the D gene is possibly TRBD1 (5 bases). The CDR3 spans 15 residues. Germline values: CDR1 DFQATT, CDR2 SNEGSKA (reference sequence). V was shortened by 3 bases and J by 6 bases, with 20 bases between the two germline ends.

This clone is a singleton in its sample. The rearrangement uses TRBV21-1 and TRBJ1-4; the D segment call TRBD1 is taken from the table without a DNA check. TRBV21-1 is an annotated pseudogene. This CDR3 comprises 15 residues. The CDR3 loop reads CASSKVWVRGEKLFF. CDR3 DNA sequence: TGTGCCAGCAGCAAAGTTTGGGTCAGGGGTGAAAAACTGTTTTTT.

The CDR3 is CASSVDGTGPGVYGYTF. The DNA for the CDR3 is TGTGCCAGCAGTGTCGATGGGACAGGGCCAGGAGTGTATGGCTACACCTTC. The chain joins TRBV25-1 to TRBJ1-2; 9 bases fit TRBD1. CDR1 is MGHDK and CDR2 is SYGVNS in the germline V gene. There are 17 residues in the CDR3. The ends lost 4 bases at V and 5 bases at J; junction bases unmatched: 14.